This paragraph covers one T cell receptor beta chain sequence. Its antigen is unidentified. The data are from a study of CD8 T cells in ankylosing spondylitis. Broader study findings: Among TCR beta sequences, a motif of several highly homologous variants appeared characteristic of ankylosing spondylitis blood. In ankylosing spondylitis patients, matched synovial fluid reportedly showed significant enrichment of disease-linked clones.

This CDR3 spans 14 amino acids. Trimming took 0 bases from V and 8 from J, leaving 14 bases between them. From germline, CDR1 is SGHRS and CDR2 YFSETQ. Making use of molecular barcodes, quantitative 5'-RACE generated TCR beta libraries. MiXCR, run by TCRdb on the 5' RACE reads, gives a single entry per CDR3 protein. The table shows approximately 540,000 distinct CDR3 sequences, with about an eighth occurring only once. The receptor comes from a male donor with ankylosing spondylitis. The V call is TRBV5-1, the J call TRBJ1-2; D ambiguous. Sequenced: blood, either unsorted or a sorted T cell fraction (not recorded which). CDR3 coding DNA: TGCGCCAGCAGCTTGGAACCAAACCGAGAGGGCTACACCTTC. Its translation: CASSLEPNREGYTF.